This T cell receptor beta chain is from a study of CD8 T cells in ankylosing spondylitis. This clonotype has ten or more counts. Its specificity is unknown. For TCR beta, libraries came from quantitative 5'-RACE with molecular barcodes. TCRdb passed the 5' RACE reads through MiXCR, listing each CDR3 protein once. Of 200,000 or so distinct CDR3 sequences in the sample, around a sixth were seen once. General study findings and limits: Researchers report that disease-linked clones proved CD8+ and relatively rare in peripheral blood. Disease-associated clones were reportedly significantly overrepresented in matched ankylosing spondylitis synovial fluid.

The receptor was isolated from a male donor aged 5-29 years with ankylosing spondylitis or in good health (not recorded which). Source material: blood, either unsorted or a sorted T cell fraction (not recorded which).

In DNA, the CDR3 is TGTGCCAGCAGCCAAATACAGGATAGCAATCAGCCCCAGCATTTT. Encoded protein: CASSQIQDSNQPQHF. The V gene is TRBV4-2, the J gene TRBJ1-5, with D possibly matching TRBD1 (5 bases). V was cut by 2 bases and J by 0 bases, with 8 bases left in between. This CDR3 comprises 15 residues. Germline CDR1 reads LGHNA; CDR2 reads YNFKEQ.